This entry concerns a single T cell receptor beta chain. Its matching antigen is unknown. The use of a sample-barcoded 5' primer and a J-beta primer mix characterized a second PCR of about 6 to 11 cycles. Carrying 12 random nucleotides, a template-switch adaptor labeled each individual cDNA molecule. TCRdb re-called the 5' RACE reads with MiXCR, one entry per CDR3 protein. In the table there are over 1,500,000 distinct CDR3 sequences, around half of which are singletons. This sample is drawn from a study of blood T cells in healthy people across ages. Study-wide results and caveats: PBMCs left unsorted prevented a conclusive naive versus antigen-experienced comparison.

With 3 bases removed from V and 5 bases from J, the gap between germline ends came to 14 bases. Germline values: CDR1 MNHNY, CDR2 SVGAGI (reference sequence). This CDR3 contains 15 residues. This sequence joins TRBV6-6 and TRBJ2-1; D gene ambiguous. Sample: blood. The TCR was taken from a woman in her forties in good health. The CDR3, as DNA: TGTGCCAGCAGTTATTACATTGGGCCACACAATGAGCAGTTCTTC. Translated, it gives CASSYYIGPHNEQFF.